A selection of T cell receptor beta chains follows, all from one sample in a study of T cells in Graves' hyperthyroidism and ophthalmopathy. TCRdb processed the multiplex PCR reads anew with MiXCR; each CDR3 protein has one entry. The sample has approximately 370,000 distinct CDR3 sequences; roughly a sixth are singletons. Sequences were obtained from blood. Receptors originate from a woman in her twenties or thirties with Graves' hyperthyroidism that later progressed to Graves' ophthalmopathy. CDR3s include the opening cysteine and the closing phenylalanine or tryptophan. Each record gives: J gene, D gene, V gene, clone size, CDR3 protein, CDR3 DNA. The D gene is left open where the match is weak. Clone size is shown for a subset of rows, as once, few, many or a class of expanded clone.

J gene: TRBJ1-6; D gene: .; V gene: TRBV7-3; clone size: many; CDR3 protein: CASSLLCRLRRPLHF; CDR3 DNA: TGTGCCAGCAGCTTATTATGCAGACTACGTAGACCCCTCCACTTT
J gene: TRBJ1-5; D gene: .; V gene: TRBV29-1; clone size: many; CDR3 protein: CSARDKNQPQHF; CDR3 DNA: TGCAGCGCACGGGACAAGAATCAGCCCCAGCATTTT
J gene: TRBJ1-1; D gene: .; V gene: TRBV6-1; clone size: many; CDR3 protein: CASSEVGDEAFF; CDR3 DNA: TGTGCCAGCAGTGAGGTAGGGGATGAAGCTTTCTTT
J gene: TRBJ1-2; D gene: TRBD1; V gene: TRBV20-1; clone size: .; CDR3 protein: CSASAGTAGYGYTF; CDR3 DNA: TGCAGTGCCTCGGCCGGGACAGCAGGCTATGGCTACACCTTC
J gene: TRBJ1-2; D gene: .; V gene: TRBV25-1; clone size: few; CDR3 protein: CASSPQGPLGYTF; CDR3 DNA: TGTGCCAGCAGTCCTCAGGGTCCTCTTGGCTACACCTTC
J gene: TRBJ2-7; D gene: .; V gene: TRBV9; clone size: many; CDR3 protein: CASSVSWAANYEQYF; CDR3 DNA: TGTGCCAGCAGCGTGAGCTGGGCAGCGAACTACGAGCAGTACTTC
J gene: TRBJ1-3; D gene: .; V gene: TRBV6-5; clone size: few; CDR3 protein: CASIRGTGNTIYF; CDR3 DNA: TGTGCCAGCATACGAGGGACTGGAAACACCATATATTTT
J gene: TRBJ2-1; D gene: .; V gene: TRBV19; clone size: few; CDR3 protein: CASSTGTLLHNEQFF; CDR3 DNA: TGTGCCAGTAGTACCGGGACGTTACTTCACAATGAGCAGTTCTTC
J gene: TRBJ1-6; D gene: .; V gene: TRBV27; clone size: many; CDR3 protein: CASSFVGESPLHF; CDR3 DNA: TGTGCCAGCAGTTTCGTAGGGGAATCACCCCTCCACTTT
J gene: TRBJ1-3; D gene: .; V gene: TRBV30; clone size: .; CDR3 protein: CAWSQPGEHTIYF; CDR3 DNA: TGTGCCTGGAGTCAGCCAGGGGAGCACACCATATATTTT
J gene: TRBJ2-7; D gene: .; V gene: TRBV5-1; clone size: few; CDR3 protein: CASSFQGIPTYEQYF; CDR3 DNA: TGCGCCAGCAGTTTCCAGGGGATCCCTACCTACGAGCAGTACTTC
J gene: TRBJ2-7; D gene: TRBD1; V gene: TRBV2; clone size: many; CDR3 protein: CASSAWDRDSYEQYF; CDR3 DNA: TGTGCCAGCAGTGCCTGGGACAGGGACTCCTACGAGCAGTACTTC
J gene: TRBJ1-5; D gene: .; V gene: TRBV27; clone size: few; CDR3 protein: CASARHNTGLYSNQPQHF; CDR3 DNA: TGTGCCAGCGCTCGCCATAACACAGGGCTCTATAGCAATCAGCCCCAGCATTTT
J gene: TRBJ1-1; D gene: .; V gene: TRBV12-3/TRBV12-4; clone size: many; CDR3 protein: CASSLYQNTEAFF; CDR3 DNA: TGTGCCAGCAGTTTATACCAGAACACTGAAGCTTTCTTT
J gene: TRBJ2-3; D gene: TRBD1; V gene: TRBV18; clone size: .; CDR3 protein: CASSPIKGAADTQYF; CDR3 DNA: TGTGCCAGCTCACCAATTAAGGGGGCGGCAGATACGCAGTATTTT
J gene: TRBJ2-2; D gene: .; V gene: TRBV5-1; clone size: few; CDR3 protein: CASSLPTGITGELFF; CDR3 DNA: TGCGCCAGCAGCCTGCCGACAGGAATCACCGGGGAGCTGTTTTTT
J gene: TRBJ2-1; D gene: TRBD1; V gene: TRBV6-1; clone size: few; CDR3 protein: CASSEVTGGDNEQFF; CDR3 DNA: TGTGCCAGCAGTGAAGTTACAGGGGGAGACAATGAGCAGTTCTTC
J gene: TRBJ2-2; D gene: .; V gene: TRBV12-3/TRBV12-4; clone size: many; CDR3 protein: CASSPRSAANTGELFF; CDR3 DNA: TGTGCCAGCAGTCCCCGGTCGGCCGCGAACACCGGGGAGCTGTTTTTT
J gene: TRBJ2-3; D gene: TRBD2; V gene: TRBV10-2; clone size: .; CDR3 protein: CASTSLGTSGGKNADTQYF; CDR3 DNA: TGCGCCAGTACCTCCCTTGGGACTAGCGGGGGGAAGAACGCAGATACGCAGTATTTT
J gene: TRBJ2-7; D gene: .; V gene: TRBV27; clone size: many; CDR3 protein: CASSLTGPYEQYF; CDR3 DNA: TGTGCCAGCAGTTTGACTGGTCCCTACGAGCAGTACTTC
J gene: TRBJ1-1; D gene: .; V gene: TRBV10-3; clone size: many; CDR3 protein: CAIKEGVNTEAFF; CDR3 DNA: TGTGCCATCAAGGAGGGAGTGAACACTGAAGCTTTCTTT
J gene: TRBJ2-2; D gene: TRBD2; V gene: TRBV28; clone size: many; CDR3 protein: CASSERGSNTGELFF; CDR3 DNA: TGTGCCAGCAGTGAGCGGGGATCGAACACCGGGGAGCTGTTTTTT
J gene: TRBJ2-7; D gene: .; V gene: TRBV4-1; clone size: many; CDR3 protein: CASSNTERAHTYEQYF; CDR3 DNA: TGCGCCAGCAGTAACACCGAGCGGGCCCACACCTACGAGCAGTACTTC
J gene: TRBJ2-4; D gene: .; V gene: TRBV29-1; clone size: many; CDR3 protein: CSVALTVLAKNIQYF; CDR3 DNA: TGCAGCGTTGCGCTGACAGTACTAGCCAAAAACATTCAGTACTTC
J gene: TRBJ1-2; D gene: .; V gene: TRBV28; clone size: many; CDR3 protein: CASSSLRGAQGIFNGYTF; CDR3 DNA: TGTGCCAGCAGTTCCCTCCGAGGGGCCCAAGGGATCTTTAATGGCTACACCTTC
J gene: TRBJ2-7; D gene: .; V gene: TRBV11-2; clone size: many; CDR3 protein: CASSPTLESYEQYF; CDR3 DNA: TGTGCCAGCAGCCCAACACTGGAGTCCTACGAGCAGTACTTC
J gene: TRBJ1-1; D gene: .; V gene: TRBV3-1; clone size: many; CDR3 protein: CASSPGLTEAFF; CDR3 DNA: TGTGCCAGCAGTCCTGGCCTCACTGAAGCTTTCTTT
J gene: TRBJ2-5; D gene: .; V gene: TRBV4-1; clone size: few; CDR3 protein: CASSQFWGVAQETQYF; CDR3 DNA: TGCGCCAGCAGCCAATTTTGGGGCGTTGCCCAAGAGACCCAGTACTTC
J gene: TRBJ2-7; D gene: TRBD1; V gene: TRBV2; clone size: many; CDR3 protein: CAGLGDRSSYEQYF; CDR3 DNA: TGTGCCGGGCTCGGGGACAGGAGCTCCTACGAGCAGTACTTC
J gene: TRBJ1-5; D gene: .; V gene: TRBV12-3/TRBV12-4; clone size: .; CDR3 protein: CASSFEGDDQPQHF; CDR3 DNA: TGTGCCAGCAGTTTCGAGGGAGACGATCAGCCCCAGCATTTT
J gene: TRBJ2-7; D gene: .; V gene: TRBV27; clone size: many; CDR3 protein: CASSSRGIVYEQYF; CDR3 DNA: TGTGCCAGCAGTTCCCGGGGAATTGTATACGAGCAGTACTTC
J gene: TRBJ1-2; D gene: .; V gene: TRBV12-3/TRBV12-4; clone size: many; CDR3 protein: CASSSRIFADGYTF; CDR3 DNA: TGTGCCAGCAGTTCCAGAATCTTCGCCGATGGCTACACCTTC
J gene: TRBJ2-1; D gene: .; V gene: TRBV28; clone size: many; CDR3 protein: CASSLRFAVVNEQFF; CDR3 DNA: TGTGCCAGCAGTTTAAGGTTCGCGGTTGTCAATGAGCAGTTCTTC
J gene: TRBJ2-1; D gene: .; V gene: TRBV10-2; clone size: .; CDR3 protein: CASSESASNNEQFF; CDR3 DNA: TGCGCCAGCAGTGAGTCGGCTAGCAACAATGAGCAGTTCTTC
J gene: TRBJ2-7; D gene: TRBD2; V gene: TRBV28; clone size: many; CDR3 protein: CASSFSRRLAASSYEQYF; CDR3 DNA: TGTGCCAGCAGTTTCTCGCGCCGACTAGCGGCTAGCTCCTACGAGCAGTACTTC
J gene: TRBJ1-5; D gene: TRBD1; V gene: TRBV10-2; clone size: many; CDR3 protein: CATSNPGQFNQPQHF; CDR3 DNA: TGCGCCACCTCGAACCCGGGACAGTTCAATCAGCCCCAGCATTTT
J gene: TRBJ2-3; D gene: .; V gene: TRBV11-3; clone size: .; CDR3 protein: CASSARTAGADTQYF; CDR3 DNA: TGTGCCAGCAGCGCTCGGACAGCCGGGGCAGATACGCAGTATTTT
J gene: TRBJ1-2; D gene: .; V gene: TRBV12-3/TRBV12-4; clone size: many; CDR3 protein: CASSRQATGYGYTF; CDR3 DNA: TGTGCCAGCAGTAGACAGGCTACTGGCTATGGCTACACCTTC
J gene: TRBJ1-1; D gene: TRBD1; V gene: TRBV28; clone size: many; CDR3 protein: CASKRQGSFNTEAFF; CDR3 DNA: TGTGCCAGCAAACGACAGGGGTCATTTAACACTGAAGCTTTCTTT
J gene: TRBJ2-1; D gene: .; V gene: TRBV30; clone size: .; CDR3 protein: CAWSVLWTQTYNEQFF; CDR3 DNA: TGTGCCTGGAGTGTACTTTGGACTCAAACCTACAATGAGCAGTTCTTC